Described below is a single TCR beta chain sequence and its context. The sample originates from a study of shared clonotypes between healthy human individuals. In germline, CDR1 is SGHRS, CDR2 YFSETQ. This CDR3 is 15 amino acids long. V gave up 4 bases and J gave up 0 bases, with 13 bases separating them. Some clones are missing from TCRdb's copy, which holds only in-frame ones; the method was immunoSEQ multiplex PCR. This table holds about 2.4 million clones, approximately 94% found once. This chain connects TRBV5-1 to TRBJ1-1; D remains ambiguous. The sequence derives from a man in his late teens or twenties in good health. Some clones in this sample may be carry-over from other donors' samples. The sequenced sample consisted of naive CD4+ T cells from PBMCs. Subset: CD45RA+ positively selected. The CDR3 sequence: CASSPRRNMNTEAFF. The CDR3 coding sequence is TGCGCCAGCAGCCCTAGGAGAAACATGAACACTGAAGCTTTCTTT.